The clone carrying this TCR beta chain has only one observation. Its antigen remains unknown. Division of CD4+ cells produced a CD45RA+ naive subset and a CD45RA-negative memory subset. This sample is part of a study of shared clonotypes between healthy human individuals. The study's findings and limits: Sequencing depth was expected to affect clonotype sharing among donors. Naive subsets usually exceeded memory subsets in estimated richness.

Libraries were prepared by immunoSEQ multiplex PCR; TCRdb keeps only in-frame clonotypes and omits some of them. The sample yields about 640,000 clones, approximately 75% seen once. What was sequenced was memory CD4+ T cells sorted from blood. Subset in this sample: CD45RA-negative fraction. This sequence originates from a woman between 25 and 40 years old in good health.

CDR3 bases: TGTGCCAGCAGTGCGACGGTGGGGTATACCATTTTCAGCGAGCAGTACTTC. Translated: CASSATVGYTIFSEQYF. The chain couples TRBV25-1 to TRBJ2-7, with D unclear. Germline values: CDR1 MGHDK, CDR2 SYGVNS. The ends were cut back, 4 bases at V and 6 bases at J, with 25 bases in the middle. The CDR3 has 17 amino acids.